This record concerns one TCR beta chain sequence. Which antigen it targets is not known. No quality values exist for individual bases; no much larger clone is one base distant. These data come from a study of post-analysis software for immune sequencing data (dated by TCRdb to between 2015 and 2017). Regarding the study in general: The recorded disease courses included relapsing-remitting, secondary progressive and progressive-relapsing multiple sclerosis, and some patients had no subtype annotation. Patient repertoires were compared against over ten previously published healthy control repertoires from donors aged roughly 6 to 27 years. A subset of samples was prepared in parallel using single-end sample barcoding, then pooled and co-amplified after Illumina adapter ligation. The paper as a whole reports these results and caveats: Significantly higher frequencies in patients than in controls were found for about five TRBV segments, including TRBV5-6, TRBV5-1 and TRBV20-1. The control group was slightly older than the multiple sclerosis patient group. Strong co-clustering of samples prepared in the same batch was shown by direct clustering with F measure, prompting a batch-effect correction. Normalized Chao1 diversity was significantly lower in multiple sclerosis patients than controls, suggesting substantial peripheral T-cell clonal expansion.

The library relied on PCR. Sequencing was performed on an Illumina HiSeq 2500. To reduce PCR and sequencing biases, unique molecular identifiers were built into the TCR beta cDNA libraries. Per 1 to 10 million input T cells, roughly 500,000 cDNA molecules were obtained, such that each molecule approximated one T cell. The same protocol used for the earlier healthy control dataset was applied to prepare and sequence the patient libraries. Within a given batch, samples were prepared together, multiplexed and sequenced on the same HiSeq lane. The paper's data handling went like this. Raw barcoded reads were processed with MIGEC, discarding single-read molecular identifier groups before consensus assembly and CDR3 extraction. Clonotype tables were post-analysed with VDJtools, normalizing diversity by down-sampling all datasets to the smallest sample size. In repertoire overlap clustering, CDR3 amino acid sequences, but not nucleotide sequences, were matched to correct batch-related cross-sample contamination. In-frame beta chains were kept once TCRdb had trimmed the public reads at Q25 with fastp and called clones with MiXCR. Identical CDR3 proteins give one entry, which carries the most common genes and DNA. The V and J calls and clone size come from TCRdb's table, not from the authors' own analysis. This sample comprises roughly 410,000 distinct CDR3 sequences, roughly 35% of them detected only once. The ten top clones hold 13% of the sample.

CDR1 SGHTA and CDR2 FQGNSA were looked up in the germline V gene. The CDR3 starts with the cysteine, ends with the phenylalanine, and has 15 residues. The retained sequence is limited to the CDR3, 45 bases, with the frame set at the first base. The junction shows trimming of 3 bases on V and 0 bases on J, and the gene matches do not reach 5 bases of it. To demonstrate the VDJtools post-analysis software, TCR beta repertoires were profiled from the peripheral blood of 13 young patients with multiple sclerosis. The patients with multiple sclerosis were children and adolescents between 6 and 15 years of age.

The chain joins TRBV7-2 to TRBJ2-7; 7 central nucleotides agree with TRBD1. Sample: blood. The clonotype comes from a girl between 5 and 17 years old with multiple sclerosis. This receptor has the CDR3 CASSFTTGSSYEQYF. The DNA sequence is as follows: TGTGCCAGCAGCTTTACGACAGGGAGCTCCTACGAGCAGTACTTC.